A single TCR beta chain is shown here with its context. This record belongs to a study of cytomegalovirus exposure and HLA in healthy donors. The 120-subject validation cohort, separate from the roughly 700-subject first cohort, included the donors. Repertoires were generated with immunoSEQ multiplex PCR, while TCRdb's copy carries only in-frame clones and drops some. The sample shows some 170,000 clones, around 87% of them seen only once. This CDR3 comprises 13 residues. Trimming left V 5 bases short and J 9 bases short, with 17 bases between. Germline lookup yields CDR1 SGHVS and CDR2 FQNEAQ. This receptor was taken from a woman in her 30s in good health and CMV-seronegative. The sample comprised PBMCs. The chain carries TRBV7-8 and TRBJ2-7; weak D call: TRBD2 (5 bases). DNA for the CDR3: TGTGCCAGCAGCCCACGGACTCAAGATTGGCAGTACTTC. Translating it yields CASSPRTQDWQYF.